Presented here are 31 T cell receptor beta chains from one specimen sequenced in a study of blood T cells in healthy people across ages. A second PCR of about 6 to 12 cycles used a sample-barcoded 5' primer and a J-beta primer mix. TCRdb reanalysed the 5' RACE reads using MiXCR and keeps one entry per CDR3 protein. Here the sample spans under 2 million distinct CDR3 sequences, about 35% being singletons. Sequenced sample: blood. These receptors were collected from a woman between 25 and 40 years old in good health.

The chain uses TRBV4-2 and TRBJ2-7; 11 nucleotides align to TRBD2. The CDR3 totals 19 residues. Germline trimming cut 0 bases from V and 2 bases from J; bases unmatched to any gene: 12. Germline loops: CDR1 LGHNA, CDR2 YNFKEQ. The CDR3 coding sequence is TGTGCCAGCAGCCAAGATTGGGAGGCTAGCGGGGGGCCTCCCTACGAGCAGTACTTC. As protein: CASSQDWEASGGPPYEQYF.

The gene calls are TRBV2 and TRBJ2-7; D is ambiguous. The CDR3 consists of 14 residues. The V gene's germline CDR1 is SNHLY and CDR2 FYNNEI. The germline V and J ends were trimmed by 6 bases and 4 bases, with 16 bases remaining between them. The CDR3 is CASRADPDGYEQYF. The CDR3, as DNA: TGTGCCAGCAGAGCCGACCCAGACGGTTACGAGCAGTACTTC.

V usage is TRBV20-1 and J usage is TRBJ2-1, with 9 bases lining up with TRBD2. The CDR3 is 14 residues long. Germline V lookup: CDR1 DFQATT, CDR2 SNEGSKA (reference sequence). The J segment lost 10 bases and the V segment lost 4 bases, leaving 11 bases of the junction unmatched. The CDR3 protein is CSATKNQLAGEQFF. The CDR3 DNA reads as TGCAGTGCTACCAAAAATCAGCTAGCGGGGGAGCAGTTCTTC.

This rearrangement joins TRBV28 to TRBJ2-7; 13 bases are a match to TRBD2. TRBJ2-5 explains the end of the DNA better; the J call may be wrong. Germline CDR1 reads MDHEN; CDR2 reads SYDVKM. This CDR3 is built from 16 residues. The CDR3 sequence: CASSSGAGTSGATQYF. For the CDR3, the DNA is TGTGCCAGCAGTTCTGGGGCCGGGACTAGCGGGGCGACCCAGTACTTC.

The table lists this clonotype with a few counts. CDR3 protein: CASSLTGQGGSDYGYTF. Written as DNA, the CDR3 is TGCGCCAGCAGCTTGACGGGACAGGGGGGATCAGACTATGGCTACACCTTC. The chain links TRBV5-1 to TRBJ1-2; TRBD1 agrees at 11 bases. This CDR3 region has 17 residues. Germline CDR1 is SGHRS and CDR2 is YFSETQ. Trimming removed 1 base from V and 3 bases from J; junction bases left unmatched: 8. The complete variable domain, with remaining parts taken from reference TRBV5-1 and TRBJ1-2, reads KAGVTQTPRYLIKTRGQQVTLSCSPISGHRSVSWYQQTPGQGLQFLFEYFSETQRNKGNFPGRFSGRQFSNSRSEMNVSTLELGDSALYLCASSLTGQGGSDYGYTFGSGTRLTVV.

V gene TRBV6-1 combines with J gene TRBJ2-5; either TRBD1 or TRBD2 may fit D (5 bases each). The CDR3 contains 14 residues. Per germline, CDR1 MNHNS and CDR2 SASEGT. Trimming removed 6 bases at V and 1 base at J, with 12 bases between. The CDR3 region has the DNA TGTGCCAGCAGCTACGGGGCCACCCAAGAGACCCAGTACTTC. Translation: CASSYGATQETQYF.

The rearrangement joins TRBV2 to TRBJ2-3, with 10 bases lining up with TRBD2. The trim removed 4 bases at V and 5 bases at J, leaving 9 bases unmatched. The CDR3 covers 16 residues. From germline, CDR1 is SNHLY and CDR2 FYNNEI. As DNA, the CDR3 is TGTGCCAGCAGTGTACCGGCTAGCGGGGGCAGAGATACGCAGTATTTT. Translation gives CASSVPASGGRDTQYF.

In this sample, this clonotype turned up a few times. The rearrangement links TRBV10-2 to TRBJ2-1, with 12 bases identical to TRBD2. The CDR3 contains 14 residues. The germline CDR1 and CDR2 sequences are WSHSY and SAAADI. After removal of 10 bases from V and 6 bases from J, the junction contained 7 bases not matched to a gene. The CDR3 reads CATKGLAGGNEQFF. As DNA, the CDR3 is TGCGCCACCAAGGGACTAGCGGGTGGCAATGAGCAGTTCTTC.

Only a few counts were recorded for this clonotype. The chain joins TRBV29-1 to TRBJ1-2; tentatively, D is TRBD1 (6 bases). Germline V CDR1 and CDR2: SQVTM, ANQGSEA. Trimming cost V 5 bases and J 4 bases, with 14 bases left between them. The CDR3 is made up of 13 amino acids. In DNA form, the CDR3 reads TGCAGCGTTACCGGGGGCGCAGGCTATGGCTACACCTTC. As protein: CSVTGGAGYGYTF.

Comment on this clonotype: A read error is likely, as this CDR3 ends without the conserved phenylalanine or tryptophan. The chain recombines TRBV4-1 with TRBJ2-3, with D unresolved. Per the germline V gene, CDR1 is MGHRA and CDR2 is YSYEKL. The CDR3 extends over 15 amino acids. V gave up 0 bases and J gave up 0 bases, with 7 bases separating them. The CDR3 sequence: CASSQELISTDTQYL. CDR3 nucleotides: TGCGCCAGCAGCCAAGAATTAATTAGCACAGATACGCAGTATTTG.

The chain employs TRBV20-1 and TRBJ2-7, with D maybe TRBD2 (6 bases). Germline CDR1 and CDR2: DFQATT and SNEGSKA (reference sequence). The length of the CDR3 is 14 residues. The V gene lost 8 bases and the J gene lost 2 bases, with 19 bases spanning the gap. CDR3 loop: CSSSSRREAYEQYF. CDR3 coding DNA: TGCAGTTCATCCTCGCGGAGGGAGGCCTACGAGCAGTACTTC.

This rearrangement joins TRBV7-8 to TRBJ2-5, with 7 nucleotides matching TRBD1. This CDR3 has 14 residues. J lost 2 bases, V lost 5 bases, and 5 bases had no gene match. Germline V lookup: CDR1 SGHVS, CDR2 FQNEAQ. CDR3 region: CASSPGTEQETQYF. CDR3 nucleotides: TGTGCCAGCAGCCCCGGGACAGAACAAGAGACCCAGTACTTC.

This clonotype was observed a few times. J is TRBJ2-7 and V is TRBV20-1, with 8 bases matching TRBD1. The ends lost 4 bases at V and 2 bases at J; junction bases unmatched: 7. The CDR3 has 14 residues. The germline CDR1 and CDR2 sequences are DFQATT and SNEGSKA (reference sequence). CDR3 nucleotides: TGCAGTGCTATTCTTCGGACAGGGACCTACGAGCAGTACTTC. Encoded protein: CSAILRTGTYEQYF.

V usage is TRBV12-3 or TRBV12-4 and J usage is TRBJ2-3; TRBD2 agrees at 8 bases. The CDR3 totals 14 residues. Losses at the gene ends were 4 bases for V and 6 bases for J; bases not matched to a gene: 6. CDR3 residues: CASSSGGSEDTQYF. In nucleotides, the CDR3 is TGTGCCAGCAGTTCGGGGGGGAGTGAGGATACGCAGTATTTT.

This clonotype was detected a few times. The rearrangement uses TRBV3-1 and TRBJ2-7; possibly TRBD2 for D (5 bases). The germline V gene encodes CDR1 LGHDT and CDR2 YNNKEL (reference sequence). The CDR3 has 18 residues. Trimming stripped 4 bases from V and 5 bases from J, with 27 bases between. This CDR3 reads CASSPLPPGSLRGNEQYF. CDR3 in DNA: TGTGCCAGCAGCCCCCTACCGCCAGGCAGCCTCCGGGGAAACGAGCAGTACTTC.

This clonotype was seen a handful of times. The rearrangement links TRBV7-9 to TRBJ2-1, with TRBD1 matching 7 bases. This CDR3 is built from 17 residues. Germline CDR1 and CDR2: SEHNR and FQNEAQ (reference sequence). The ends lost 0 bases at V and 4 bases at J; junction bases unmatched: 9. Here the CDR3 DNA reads TGTGCCAGCAGCTTAGCGCGAGGGGGCGCGTCGTACAATGAGCAGTTCTTC. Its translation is CASSLARGGASYNEQFF.

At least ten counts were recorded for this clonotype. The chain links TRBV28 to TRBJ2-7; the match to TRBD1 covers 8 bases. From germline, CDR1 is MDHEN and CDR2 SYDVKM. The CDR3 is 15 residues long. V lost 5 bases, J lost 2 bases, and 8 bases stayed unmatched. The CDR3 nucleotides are TGTGCCAGCAGTAGGCAGACAGGGGCACCCTACGAGCAGTACTTC. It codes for CASSRQTGAPYEQYF. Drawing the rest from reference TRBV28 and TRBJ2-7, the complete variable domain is DVKVTQSSRYLVKRTGEKVFLECVQDMDHENMFWYRQDPGLGLRLIYFSYDVKMKEKGDIPEGYSVSREKKERFSLILESASTNQTSMYLCASSRQTGAPYEQYFGPGTRLTVT.

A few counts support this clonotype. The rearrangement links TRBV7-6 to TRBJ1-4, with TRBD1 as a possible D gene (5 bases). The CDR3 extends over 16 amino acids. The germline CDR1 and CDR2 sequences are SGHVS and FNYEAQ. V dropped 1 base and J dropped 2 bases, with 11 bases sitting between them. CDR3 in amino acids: CASSLDGHKTNEKLFF. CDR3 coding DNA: TGTGCCAGCAGCTTAGATGGACACAAGACTAATGAAAAACTGTTTTTT.

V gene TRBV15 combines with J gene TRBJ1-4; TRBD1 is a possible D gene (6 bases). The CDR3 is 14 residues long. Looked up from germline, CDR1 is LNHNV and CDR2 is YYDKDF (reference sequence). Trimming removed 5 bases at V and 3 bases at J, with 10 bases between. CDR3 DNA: TGTGCCACCAGCCGGACAGTCTCTAATGAAAAACTGTTTTTT. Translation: CATSRTVSNEKLFF.

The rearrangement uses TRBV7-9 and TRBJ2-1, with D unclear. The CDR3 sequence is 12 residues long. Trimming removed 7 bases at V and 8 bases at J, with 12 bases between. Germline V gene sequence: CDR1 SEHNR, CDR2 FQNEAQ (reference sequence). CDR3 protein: CASTPLGDEQFF. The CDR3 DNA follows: TGTGCCAGCACCCCGTTAGGCGATGAGCAGTTCTTC.

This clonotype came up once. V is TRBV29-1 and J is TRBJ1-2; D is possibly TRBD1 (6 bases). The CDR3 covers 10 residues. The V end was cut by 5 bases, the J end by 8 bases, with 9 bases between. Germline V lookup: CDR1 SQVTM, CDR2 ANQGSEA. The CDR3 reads CSVSRGGYTF. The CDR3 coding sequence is TGCAGCGTTTCCAGGGGAGGCTACACCTTC.

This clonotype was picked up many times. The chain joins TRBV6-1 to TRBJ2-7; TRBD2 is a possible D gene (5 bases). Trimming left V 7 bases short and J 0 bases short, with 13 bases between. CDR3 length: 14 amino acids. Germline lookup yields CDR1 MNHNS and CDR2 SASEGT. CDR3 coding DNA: TGTGCCAGCAAGCTAGCTGGAGGCTCCTACGAGCAGTACTTC. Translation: CASKLAGGSYEQYF.

The CDR3 region is CASSAQQWEREQYF. The CDR3 DNA follows: TGCGCCAGCAGCGCACAACAGTGGGAGCGCGAGCAGTACTTC. J is TRBJ2-7 and V is TRBV4-1, with a possible D match to TRBD2 (5 bases). Trimming shortened V by 5 bases and J by 6 bases, and 17 bases separated the two germline ends. CDR1 is MGHRA, CDR2 YSYEKL, per germline. The CDR3 has 14 residues.

CDR3 sequence reads: CAISTLDGEQFF. The CDR3, as DNA: TGTGCCATCAGCACCCTGGACGGGGAGCAGTTCTTC. V and J are TRBV10-3 and TRBJ2-1; the D is unclear. The CDR3 totals 12 residues. V was trimmed by 6 bases and J by 10 bases, leaving 13 bases between them. CDR1 and CDR2 (germline): ENHRY, SYGVKD.

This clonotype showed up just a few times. This CDR3 reads CATQTTPGRETQYF. In DNA, the CDR3 is TGCGCCACCCAGACAACCCCCGGACGGGAGACCCAGTACTTC. The chain couples TRBV5-1 to TRBJ2-5, with no clear D. CDR1 and CDR2 from the germline V gene are SGHRS and YFSETQ. This CDR3 is built from 14 residues. Between the trimmed V and J ends, which lost 9 bases and 5 bases, there was a span of 20 bases. Based on the CDR3 plus reference TRBV5-1 and TRBJ2-5, the full variable domain is KAGVTQTPRYLIKTRGQQVTLSCSPISGHRSVSWYQQTPGQGLQFLFEYFSETQRNKGNFPGRFSGRQFSNSRSEMNVSTLELGDSALYLCATQTTPGRETQYFGPGTRLLVL.

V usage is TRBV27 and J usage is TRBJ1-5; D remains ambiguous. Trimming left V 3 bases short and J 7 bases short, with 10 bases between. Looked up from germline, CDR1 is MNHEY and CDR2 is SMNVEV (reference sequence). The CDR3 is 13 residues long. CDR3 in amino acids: CASSFLVGQPQHF. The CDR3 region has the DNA TGTGCCAGCAGTTTCCTAGTCGGGCAGCCCCAGCATTTT.

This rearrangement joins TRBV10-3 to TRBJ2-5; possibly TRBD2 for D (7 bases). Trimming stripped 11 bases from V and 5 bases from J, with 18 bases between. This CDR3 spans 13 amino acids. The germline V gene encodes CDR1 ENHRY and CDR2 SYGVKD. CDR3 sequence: CAAGGGTGETQYF. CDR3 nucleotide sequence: TGTGCCGCGGGCGGGGGAACAGGGGAGACCCAGTACTTC.

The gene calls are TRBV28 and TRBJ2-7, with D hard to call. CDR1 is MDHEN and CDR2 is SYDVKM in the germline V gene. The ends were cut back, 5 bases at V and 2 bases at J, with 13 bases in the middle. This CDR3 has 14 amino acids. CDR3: CASSRRNKPYEQYF. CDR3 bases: TGTGCCAGCAGTCGCCGGAACAAACCCTACGAGCAGTACTTC.

The CDR3: CASSQEGAGMGSEQYF. The CDR3 DNA reads as TGCGCCAGCAGCCAAGAGGGAGCGGGGATGGGTTCCGAGCAGTACTTC. V is TRBV4-1 and J is TRBJ2-7, with 7 bases lining up with TRBD2. Germline V gene lookup returns CDR1 MGHRA and CDR2 YSYEKL. The CDR3 covers 16 residues. Trimming at V came to 0 bases and at J to 6 bases, leaving 11 bases not matched to a gene.

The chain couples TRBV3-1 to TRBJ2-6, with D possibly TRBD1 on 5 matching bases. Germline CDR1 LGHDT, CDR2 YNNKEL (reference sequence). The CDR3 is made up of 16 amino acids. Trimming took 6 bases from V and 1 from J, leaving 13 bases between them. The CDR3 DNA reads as TGTGCCAGCAGACAGGTGGCCTATTCTGGGGCCAACGTCCTGACTTTC. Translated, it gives CASRQVAYSGANVLTF.

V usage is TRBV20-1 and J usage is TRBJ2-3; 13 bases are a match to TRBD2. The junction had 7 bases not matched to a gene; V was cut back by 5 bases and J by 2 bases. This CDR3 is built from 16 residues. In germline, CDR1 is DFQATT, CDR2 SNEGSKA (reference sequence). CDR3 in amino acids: CSAGSLAGGLTDTQYF. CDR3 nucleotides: TGCAGTGCTGGATCACTAGCGGGGGGGCTCACAGATACGCAGTATTTT.